This T cell receptor (beta chain) was retrieved from a study of blood T cell repertoires in COVID-19. Study as a whole: Sites in the United States, Italy and Spain provided acute and convalescent COVID-19 samples. From T cells, B-cell-depleted T cells, or PBMCs came the material, which was cDNA or gDNA.

Methods used by the authors: By means of reference gene primer amplification, nucleated cell counts were estimated. TCRdb's table, derived via immunoSEQ multiplex PCR, lists solely in-frame clones and lacks some. D and trimming come from the DNA, and the V and J calls and clone size come from that table. Here the sample spans roughly 67,000 clones, roughly 92% being singletons. Germline trimming cut 4 bases from V and 1 base from J; bases unmatched to any gene: 3. Germline V CDR1 and CDR2: LGHNA, YNFKEQ. The CDR3 length is 14 residues. This receptor was taken from a man aged 70 or older with active COVID-19. The rearrangement joins TRBV4-2 to TRBJ1-2; 7 nucleotides match TRBD1. The specimen was peripheral blood. The chain's CDR3 is CASSPQGDNYGYTF. The CDR3 region has the DNA TGTGCCAGCAGCCCCCAGGGGGATAACTATGGCTACACCTTC.